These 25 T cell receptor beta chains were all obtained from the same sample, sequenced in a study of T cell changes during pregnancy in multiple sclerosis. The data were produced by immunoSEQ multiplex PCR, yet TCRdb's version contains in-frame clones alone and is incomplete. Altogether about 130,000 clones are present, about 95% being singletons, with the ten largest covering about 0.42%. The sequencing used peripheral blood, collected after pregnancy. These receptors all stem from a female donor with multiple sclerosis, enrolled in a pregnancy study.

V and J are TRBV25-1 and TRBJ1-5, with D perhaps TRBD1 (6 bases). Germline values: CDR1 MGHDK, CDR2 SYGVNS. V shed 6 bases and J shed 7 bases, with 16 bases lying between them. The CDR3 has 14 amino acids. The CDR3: CASRGAGEGQPQHF. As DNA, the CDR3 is TGTGCCAGCAGAGGAGCAGGGGAGGGCCAGCCCCAGCATTTT.

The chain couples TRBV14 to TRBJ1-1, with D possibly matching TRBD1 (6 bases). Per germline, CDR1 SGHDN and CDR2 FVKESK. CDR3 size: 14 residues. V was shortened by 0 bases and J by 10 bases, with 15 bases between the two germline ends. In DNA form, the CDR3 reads TGTGCCAGCAGCCAAGATGGGTCAGGGGCGCGAGCTTTCTTT. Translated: CASSQDGSGARAFF.

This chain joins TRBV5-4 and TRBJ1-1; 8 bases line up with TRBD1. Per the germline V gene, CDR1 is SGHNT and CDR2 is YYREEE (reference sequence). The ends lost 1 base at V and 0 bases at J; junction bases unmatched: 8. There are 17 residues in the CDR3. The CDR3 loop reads CASSLSGRGLLNTEAFF. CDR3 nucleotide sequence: TGTGCCAGCAGCTTGTCGGGCAGGGGGCTCCTGAACACTGAAGCTTTCTTT.

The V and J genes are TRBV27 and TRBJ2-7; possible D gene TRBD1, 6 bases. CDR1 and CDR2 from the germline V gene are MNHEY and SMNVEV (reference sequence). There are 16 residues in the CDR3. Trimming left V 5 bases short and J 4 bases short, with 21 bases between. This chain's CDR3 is CASSPKPFGQTYEQYF. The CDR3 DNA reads TGTGCCAGCAGTCCGAAACCCTTCGGACAGACGTACGAGCAGTACTTC.

The CDR3 sequence: CASSASARFNEQFF. The CDR3 DNA sequence: TGTGCCAGCAGCGCAAGCGCAAGGTTTAATGAGCAGTTCTTC. V and J are TRBV9 and TRBJ2-1; D is undetermined. The germline V and J ends were trimmed by 3 bases and 7 bases, with 14 bases remaining between them. The CDR3 totals 14 residues. Germline-derived CDR1 and CDR2 are SGDLS and YYNGEE.

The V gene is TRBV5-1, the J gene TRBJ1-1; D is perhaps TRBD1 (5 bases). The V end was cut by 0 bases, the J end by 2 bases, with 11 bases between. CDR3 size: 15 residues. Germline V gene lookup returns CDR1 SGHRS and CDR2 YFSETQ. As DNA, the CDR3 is TGCGCCAGCAGCTTGGGGGAGGGACCAAACACTGAAGCTTTCTTT. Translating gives CASSLGEGPNTEAFF.

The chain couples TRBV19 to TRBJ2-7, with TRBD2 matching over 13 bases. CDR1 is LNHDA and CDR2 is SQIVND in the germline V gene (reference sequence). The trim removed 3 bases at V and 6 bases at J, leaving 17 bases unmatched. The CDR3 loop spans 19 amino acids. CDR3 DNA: TGTGCCAGTAGTATTATATCCTCCCTCGGGACTAGCGGGAACTTCGAGCAGTACTTC. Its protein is CASSIISSLGTSGNFEQYF.

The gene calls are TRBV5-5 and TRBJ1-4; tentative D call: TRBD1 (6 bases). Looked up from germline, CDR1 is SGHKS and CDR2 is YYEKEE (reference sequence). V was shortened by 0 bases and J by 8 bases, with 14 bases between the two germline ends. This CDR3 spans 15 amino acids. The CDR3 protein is CASSLGEQGWEKLFF. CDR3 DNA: TGTGCCAGCAGCTTGGGGGAACAGGGTTGGGAAAAACTGTTTTTT.

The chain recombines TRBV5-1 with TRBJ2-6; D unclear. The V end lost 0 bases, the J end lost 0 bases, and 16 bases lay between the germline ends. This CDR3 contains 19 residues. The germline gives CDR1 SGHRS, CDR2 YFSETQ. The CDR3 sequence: CASSLDRPVIASGANVLTF. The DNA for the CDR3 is TGCGCCAGCAGCTTGGATCGTCCAGTTATCGCCTCTGGGGCCAACGTCCTGACTTTC.

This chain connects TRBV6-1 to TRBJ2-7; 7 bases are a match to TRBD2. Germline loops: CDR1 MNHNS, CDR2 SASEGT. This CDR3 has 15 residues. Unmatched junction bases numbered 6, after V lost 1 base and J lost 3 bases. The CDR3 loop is CASSEERGFFYEQYF. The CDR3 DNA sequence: TGTGCCAGCAGTGAAGAGCGGGGATTTTTCTACGAGCAGTACTTC.

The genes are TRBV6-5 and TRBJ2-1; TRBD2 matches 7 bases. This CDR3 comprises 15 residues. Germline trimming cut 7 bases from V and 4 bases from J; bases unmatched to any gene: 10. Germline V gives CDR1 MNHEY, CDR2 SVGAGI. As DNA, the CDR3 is TGTGCCAGCAAGTCGGCGGGAGTTCATTACAATGAGCAGTTCTTC. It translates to CASKSAGVHYNEQFF.

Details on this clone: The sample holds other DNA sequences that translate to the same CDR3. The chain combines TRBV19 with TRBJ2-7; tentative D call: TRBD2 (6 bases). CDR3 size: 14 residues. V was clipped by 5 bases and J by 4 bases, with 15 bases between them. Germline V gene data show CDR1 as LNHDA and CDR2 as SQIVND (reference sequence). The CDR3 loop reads CASSVWGGVYEQYF. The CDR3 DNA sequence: TGTGCCAGTAGTGTGTGGGGAGGCGTTTACGAGCAGTACTTC.

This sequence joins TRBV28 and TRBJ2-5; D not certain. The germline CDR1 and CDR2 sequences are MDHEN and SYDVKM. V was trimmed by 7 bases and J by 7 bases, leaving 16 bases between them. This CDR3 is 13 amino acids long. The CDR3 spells CASTISVRGTQYF. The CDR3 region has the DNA TGTGCCAGCACAATTTCGGTTCGCGGGACCCAGTACTTC.

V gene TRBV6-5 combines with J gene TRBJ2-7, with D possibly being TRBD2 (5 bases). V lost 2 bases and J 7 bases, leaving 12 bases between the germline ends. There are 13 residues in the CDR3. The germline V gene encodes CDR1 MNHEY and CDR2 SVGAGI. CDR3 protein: CASSYRLEVEQYF. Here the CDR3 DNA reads TGTGCCAGCAGTTACCGCCTGGAGGTAGAGCAGTACTTC.

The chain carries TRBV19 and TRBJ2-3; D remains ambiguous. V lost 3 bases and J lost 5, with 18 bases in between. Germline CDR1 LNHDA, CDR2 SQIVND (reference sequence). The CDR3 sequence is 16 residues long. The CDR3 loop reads CASSIIRVSHQDTQYF. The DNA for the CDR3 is TGTGCCAGTAGTATTATCCGGGTGTCCCATCAAGATACGCAGTATTTT.

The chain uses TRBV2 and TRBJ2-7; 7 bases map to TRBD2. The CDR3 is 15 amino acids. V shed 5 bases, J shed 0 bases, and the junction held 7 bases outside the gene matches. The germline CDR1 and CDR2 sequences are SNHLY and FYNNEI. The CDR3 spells CASSFSGFGSYEQYF. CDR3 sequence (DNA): TGTGCCAGCAGTTTTAGCGGGTTCGGCTCCTACGAGCAGTACTTC.

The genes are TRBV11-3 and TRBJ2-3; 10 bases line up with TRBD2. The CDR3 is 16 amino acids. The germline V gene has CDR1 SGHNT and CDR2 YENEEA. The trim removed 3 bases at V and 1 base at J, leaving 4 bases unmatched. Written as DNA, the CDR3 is TGTGCCAGCAGCTTGGGCGGACTAGCGGGCACAGATACGCAGTATTTT. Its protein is CASSLGGLAGTDTQYF.

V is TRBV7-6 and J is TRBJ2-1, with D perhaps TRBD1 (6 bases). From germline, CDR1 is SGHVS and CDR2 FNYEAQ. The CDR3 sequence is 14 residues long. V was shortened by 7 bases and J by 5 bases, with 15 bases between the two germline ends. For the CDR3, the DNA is TGTGCCAGCATACAGGGTGGTGAGCACAATGAGCAGTTCTTC. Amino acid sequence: CASIQGGEHNEQFF.

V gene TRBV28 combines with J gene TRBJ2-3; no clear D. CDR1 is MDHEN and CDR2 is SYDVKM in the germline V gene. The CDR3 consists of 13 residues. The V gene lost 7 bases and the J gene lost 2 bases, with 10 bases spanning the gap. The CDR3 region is CASIDSSTDTQYF. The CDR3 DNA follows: TGTGCCAGCATAGACTCCTCCACAGATACGCAGTATTTT.

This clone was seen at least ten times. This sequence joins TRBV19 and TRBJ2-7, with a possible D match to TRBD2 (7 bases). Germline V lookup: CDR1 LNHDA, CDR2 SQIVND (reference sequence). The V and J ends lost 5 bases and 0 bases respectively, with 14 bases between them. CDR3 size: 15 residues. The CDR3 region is CASSPRGGTSYEQYF. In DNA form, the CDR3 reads TGTGCCAGTAGTCCGAGGGGGGGTACCTCCTACGAGCAGTACTTC. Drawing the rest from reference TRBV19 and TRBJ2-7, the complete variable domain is DGGITQSPKYLFRKEGQNVTLSCEQNLNHDAMYWYRQDPGQGLRLIYYSQIVNDFQKGDIAEGYSVSREKKESFPLTVTSAQKNPTAFYLCASSPRGGTSYEQYFGPGTRLTVT.

In nucleotides, the CDR3 is TGTGCCAGCAGCCCTACAGGGGGAAACACTGAAGCTTTCTTT. Translation: CASSPTGGNTEAFF. The V call is TRBV6-5, the J call TRBJ1-1; 8 bases map to TRBD1. The CDR3 consists of 14 residues. The germline CDR1 and CDR2 sequences are MNHEY and SVGAGI. The junction had 5 bases not matched to a gene; V was cut back by 6 bases and J by 2 bases.

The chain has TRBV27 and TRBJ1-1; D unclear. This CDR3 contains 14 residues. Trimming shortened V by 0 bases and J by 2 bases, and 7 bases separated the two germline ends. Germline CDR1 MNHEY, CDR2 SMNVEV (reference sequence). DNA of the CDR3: TGTGCCAGCAGTTTATCGCCACAAAACACTGAAGCTTTCTTT. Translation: CASSLSPQNTEAFF.

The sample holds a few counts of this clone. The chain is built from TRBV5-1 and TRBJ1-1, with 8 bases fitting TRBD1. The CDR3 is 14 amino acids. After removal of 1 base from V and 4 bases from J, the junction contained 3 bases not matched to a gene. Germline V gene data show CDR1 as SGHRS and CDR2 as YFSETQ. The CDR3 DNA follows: TGCGCCAGCAGCTTGCTCGGACAGGGCACTGAAGCTTTCTTT. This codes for CASSLLGQGTEAFF.

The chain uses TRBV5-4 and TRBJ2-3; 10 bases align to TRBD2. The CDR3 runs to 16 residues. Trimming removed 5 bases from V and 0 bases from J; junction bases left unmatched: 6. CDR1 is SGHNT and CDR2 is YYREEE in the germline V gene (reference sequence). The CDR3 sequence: CASRILLAGSTDTQYF. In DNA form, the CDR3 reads TGTGCCAGCAGGATCCTACTAGCGGGAAGCACAGATACGCAGTATTTT.

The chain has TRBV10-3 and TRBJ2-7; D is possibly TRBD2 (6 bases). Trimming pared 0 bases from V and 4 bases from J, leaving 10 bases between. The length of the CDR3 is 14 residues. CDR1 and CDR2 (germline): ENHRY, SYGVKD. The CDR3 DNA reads TGTGCCATCAGTGAGTCGCAGGGACTGTACGAGCAGTACTTC. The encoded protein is CAISESQGLYEQYF.